Listed below are T cell receptor beta chains from one sample, sequenced in a study of beta chain features in type 1 diabetes. The repertoire was sequenced with immunoSEQ multiplex PCR; TCRdb's copy has only in-frame clones and lacks some. The sample lists around 300,000 clones; approximately 10% were seen once. The specimen was naive CD4+ T cells from blood. These receptors were obtained from a woman aged 25 to 39 in good health. CDR3s include the opening cysteine and the closing phenylalanine or tryptophan. The D gene is left open where the match is weak. The size entry is marked missing in some rows and otherwise reads once, few, many or a size class.

>TRBV6-6|NA|few|TRBJ2-7
TGTGCCAGCAGGGGCAGGGCAAACTACGAGCAGTACTTC
CASRGRANYEQYF
>TRBV4-2|NA|NA|TRBJ2-7
TGTGCCAGCAGCCAAGTCACTAGAAGCGGCTACTTC
CASSQVTRSGYF
>TRBV7-8|NA|NA|TRBJ2-7
TGTGCCAGCAGGTTAGAAGACTACAACTCCTACGAGCAGTACTTC
CASRLEDYNSYEQYF
>TRBV18|TRBD1|NA|TRBJ2-7
TGTGCCAGCTCAGCCGGGACAGGGGCCTACGAGCAGTACTTC
CASSAGTGAYEQYF
>TRBV18|NA|few|TRBJ2-7
TGTGCCAGCTCACATTCCAGGGCGTACGAGCAGTACTTC
CASSHSRAYEQYF
>TRBV28|TRBD2|NA|TRBJ2-1
TGTGCCAGCAGCTCTAAGCTAGCGGTGACCTACAATGAGCAGTTCTTC
CASSSKLAVTYNEQFF
>TRBV29-1|NA|many|TRBJ2-6
TGCAGCGTTCGGAGGGAAGGGGCCAACGTCCTGACTTTC
CSVRREGANVLTF
>TRBV28|NA|few|TRBJ2-7
TGTGCCAGCAAATACAACTACGAGCAGTACTTC
CASKYNYEQYF
>TRBV11-2|TRBD2|few|TRBJ2-7
TGTGCCAGCGGAACCATAGCGGGAGCGGACGAGCAGTACTTC
CASGTIAGADEQYF
>TRBV15|NA|NA|TRBJ2-1
TGTGCCACCAGCAGAGATCCGAAGGGACTCTACAATGAGCAGTTCTTC
CATSRDPKGLYNEQFF
>TRBV2|NA|NA|TRBJ1-5
TGTGCCAGCAGTGGGGAGACGGGCAATCAGCCCCAGCATTTT
CASSGETGNQPQHF
>TRBV28|TRBD2|NA|TRBJ2-1
TGTGCCAGCGGGGCGGGAGGTATTTACAATGAGCAGTTCTTC
CASGAGGIYNEQFF
>TRBV27|NA|few|TRBJ2-7
TGTGCCAGCAGTAGAGAGGTCTCGGGGTACGAGCAGTACTTC
CASSREVSGYEQYF
>TRBV4-2|TRBD2|NA|TRBJ2-2
TGTGCCAGTTCGGCCTTGGGACTAGACTCCGGGGAGCTGTTTTTT
CASSALGLDSGELFF
>TRBV6-5|NA|NA|TRBJ2-4
TGTGCCAGCAGTTACTCTCCCCTAGCCAAAAACATTCAGTACTTC
CASSYSPLAKNIQYF
>TRBV27|NA|NA|TRBJ2-2
TGTGCCAGCCTCCCGCCGGGGGAAGGCACCGGGGAGCTGTTTTTT
CASLPPGEGTGELFF
>TRBV27|NA|few|TRBJ2-1
TGTGCCACCCGACTAGTGGTTCGTAGAGATGAGCAGTTCTTC
CATRLVVRRDEQFF
>TRBV9|NA|few|TRBJ2-7
TGTGCCAGCAGCGTAGGAACCCGAGAATACGAGCAGTACTTC
CASSVGTREYEQYF
>TRBV18|TRBD1|few|TRBJ1-4
TGTGCCAGCTCACCGGGTAATACCGGGACAGACCTAATTTTT
CASSPGNTGTDLIF
>TRBV7-3|TRBD1|few|TRBJ1-1
TGTGCCAGCAGCATAGGGACAGGGTCTGAAGCTTTCTTT
CASSIGTGSEAFF
>TRBV4-2|NA|NA|TRBJ2-2
TGTGCCAGCAGCCAAGGGGCAGCTAACACCGGGGAGCTGTTTTTT
CASSQGAANTGELFF
>TRBV9|NA|few|TRBJ2-3
TGTGCCAGCAGCGTAGGTGCTAGCGCGGGCACAGATACGCAGTATTTT
CASSVGASAGTDTQYF
>TRBV7-2|NA|few|TRBJ1-5
TGTGCCAGCAGCCTAGGAGGCTTCCCCGGCCAGCCCCAGCATTTT
CASSLGGFPGQPQHF
>TRBV13|TRBD2|few|TRBJ2-3
TGTGCCAGCAGCTCCGGGCTAGCGGCAGATACGCAGTATTTT
CASSSGLAADTQYF
>TRBV9|TRBD2|few|TRBJ2-1
TGTGCCAGCAGCTCCCCGGGACTAGCGGTGGGAAATGAGCAGTTCTTC
CASSSPGLAVGNEQFF
>TRBV6-1|NA|few|TRBJ2-7
TGTGCCACCCGGGAACTCACTACCTACGAGCAGTACTTC
CATRELTTYEQYF
>TRBV7-9|TRBD1|NA|TRBJ2-5
TGTGCCAGCAGCTACGGGACAGCGGAAGAGACCCAGTACTTC
CASSYGTAEETQYF
>TRBV27|TRBD2|NA|TRBJ2-7
TGTGCCAGCAGAGCGGGTAGCGGGAGGACCCGGGGCTACGAGCAGTACTTC
CASRAGSGRTRGYEQYF
>TRBV5-1|TRBD2|few|TRBJ2-1
TGCGCCAGCAGCCTCCTAGCGGGAAACTCCTACAATGAGCAGTTCTTC
CASSLLAGNSYNEQFF
>TRBV28|TRBD2|NA|TRBJ2-7
TGTGCCAGCAGTCACGCTAGCGGGACGACCTACGAGCAGTACTTC
CASSHASGTTYEQYF
>TRBV4-3|NA|few|TRBJ2-5
TGCGCCAGCAGCCAAGTAATAACAGGGCAAGAGACCCAGTACTTC
CASSQVITGQETQYF
>TRBV19|NA|few|TRBJ1-5
TGTGCCAGTAGCCCGTATAGCAATCAGCCCCAGCATTTT
CASSPYSNQPQHF
>TRBV5-4|TRBD2|few|TRBJ2-6
TGTGCCGGCGGGGGAACTGGGGCCAACGTCCTGACTTTC
CAGGGTGANVLTF
>TRBV5-1|TRBD2|few|TRBJ2-1
TGCGCCAGCAGCCCAACTAGCGGGAGAAATGGTGAGCAGTTCTTC
CASSPTSGRNGEQFF
>TRBV7-8|TRBD2|NA|TRBJ2-5
TGTGCCAGCAGCTTAACTAGCGGGAGGTTTGAGACCCAGTACTTC
CASSLTSGRFETQYF
>TRBV6-5|TRBD2|NA|TRBJ2-3
TGTGCCAGCAGTCAGGGACTAGCGGGAATAGATACGCAGTATTTT
CASSQGLAGIDTQYF
>TRBV7-3|NA|once|TRBJ2-3
TGTGCCAGCAGCCGAGACCGACAGAGCACAGATACGCAGTATTTT
CASSRDRQSTDTQYF
>TRBV9|NA|NA|TRBJ2-1
TGTGCCAGCAGGGAGACTAGGACGGATGGGTCAGGAGAGCAGTTCTTC
CASRETRTDGSGEQFF
>TRBV18|NA|NA|TRBJ2-6
TGTGCCAGCTCACCACGAACAGGGCAGGATGGGGCCAACGTCCTGACTTTC
CASSPRTGQDGANVLTF
>TRBV9|TRBD2|NA|TRBJ2-3
TGTGCCAGCAGCGTAGCCCCAAGACTAGCGGGAAGGACAGATACGCAGTATTTT
CASSVAPRLAGRTDTQYF
>TRBV19|NA|few|TRBJ2-3
TGTGCCAGTAGTATCCAGGCAGGCACAGATACGCAGTATTTT
CASSIQAGTDTQYF
>TRBV19|TRBD1|few|TRBJ2-6
TGTGCCAGTAGTGGGGGAAGACAGGGGTATCCTTCTGGGGCCAACGTCCTGACTTTC
CASSGGRQGYPSGANVLTF
>TRBV5-6|TRBD1|NA|TRBJ1-1
TGTGCCAGCAGCTTGTTAGGGACAGGGAACACTGAAGCTTTCTTT
CASSLLGTGNTEAFF
>TRBV5-4|TRBD1|NA|TRBJ1-2
TGTGCCAGCAGCTTGGCCGGGACAGTACACTATGGCTACACCTTC
CASSLAGTVHYGYTF
>TRBV2|NA|few|TRBJ2-3
TGTGCCAGCAGTTTTTCCTGGGAGCACTCAGATACGCAGTATTTT
CASSFSWEHSDTQYF
>TRBV2|TRBD1|few|TRBJ1-1
TGTGCCAGCAGTGGACAGGGACCTGAAGCTTTCTTT
CASSGQGPEAFF
>TRBV27|TRBD2|few|TRBJ2-1
TGTGCCAGCAGTTCACCTCTTCGACGGGGGGGGACCTACAATGAGCAGTTCTTC
CASSSPLRRGGTYNEQFF
>TRBV20-1|NA|few|TRBJ2-3
TGCAGTGCTAGAGTCTCCGATACGCAGTATTTT
CSARVSDTQYF
>TRBV5-1|NA|NA|TRBJ1-1
TGCGCCAGCAGCCCTGACAGGACTTACACTGAAGCTTTCTTT
CASSPDRTYTEAFF
>TRBV19|NA|NA|TRBJ2-3
TGTGCCAGTAGATCCGTCAGACTCACAGATACGCAGTATTTT
CASRSVRLTDTQYF